Included here is one TCR beta chain sequence, with context. Its antigen is currently unknown. As for treatment: oral pan-JAK inhibitor, 5-10 mg twice daily. These data are taken from a study of CD8+ T cells in alopecia areata. Across the study: Tofacitinib therapy took 6 to 18 months; 6 months off drug came after.

From germline, CDR1 is SGHAT and CDR2 FQNNGV. V was trimmed by 1 base and J by 3 bases, leaving 4 bases between them. The length of the CDR3 is 12 residues. It was cDNA, reverse transcribed from extracted RNA, that served as the sequencing template. The table came from immunoSEQ multiplex PCR; TCRdb's copy has only in-frame clones and leaves some out. The table includes approximately 210,000 clones, roughly two fifths detected once. Regarding the study as a whole: Scalp clonality decreased significantly with tofacitinib, and so did expanded CD8+ clones among the top 100. Alopecia totalis/universalis scalp especially showed more expanded CD8+ clones than normal scalp. TCRs were shared less clearly across patients than in mice, possibly for HLA-related reasons.

The TCR was taken from a human donor with alopecia areata. Material: CD4+ T cells sorted from blood, obtained at roughly week 36, from a patient treated with tofacitinib. The chain links TRBV11-2 to TRBJ2-7, with D hard to call. The CDR3, as DNA: TGTGCCAGCAGCTTAGGATACTACGAGCAGTACTTC. Protein sequence: CASSLGYYEQYF.